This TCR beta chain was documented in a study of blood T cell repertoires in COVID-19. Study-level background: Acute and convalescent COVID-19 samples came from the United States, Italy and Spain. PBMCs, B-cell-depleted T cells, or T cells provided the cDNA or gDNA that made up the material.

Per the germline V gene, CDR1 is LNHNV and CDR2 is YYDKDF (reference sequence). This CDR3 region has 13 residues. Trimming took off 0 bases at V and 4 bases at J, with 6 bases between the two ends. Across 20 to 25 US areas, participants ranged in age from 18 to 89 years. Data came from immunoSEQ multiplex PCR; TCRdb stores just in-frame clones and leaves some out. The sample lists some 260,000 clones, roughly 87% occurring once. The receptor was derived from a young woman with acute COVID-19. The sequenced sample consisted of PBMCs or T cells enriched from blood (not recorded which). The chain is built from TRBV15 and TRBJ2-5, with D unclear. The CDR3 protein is CATSRDWAETQYF. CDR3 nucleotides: TGTGCCACCAGCAGAGATTGGGCAGAGACCCAGTACTTC.